These 26 T cell receptor beta chains share one sample of origin, sequenced in a study of cytomegalovirus exposure and HLA in healthy donors. In the PCR, 60 Vbeta and 13 Jbeta primers were used. Assay: immunoSEQ multiplex PCR; the TCRdb copy retains only in-frame clones and omits some. The sample carries under 150,000 clones, 65% to 90% recorded once. The source material was PBMCs. Source of these receptors: a woman between 25 and 40 years old in good health and CMV-seronegative.

This chain uses TRBV5-1 with TRBJ2-3, with 12 bases aligning to TRBD2. V shed 0 bases, J shed 3 bases, and the junction held 2 bases outside the gene matches. Germline V gives CDR1 SGHRS, CDR2 YFSETQ. The CDR3 contains 16 residues. This chain's CDR3 is CASSLGLAGVTDTQYF. In nucleotides, the CDR3 is TGCGCCAGCAGCTTGGGACTAGCGGGAGTTACAGATACGCAGTATTTT. The full variable domain, completed using reference TRBV5-1 and TRBJ2-3, is KAGVTQTPRYLIKTRGQQVTLSCSPISGHRSVSWYQQTPGQGLQFLFEYFSETQRNKGNFPGRFSGRQFSNSRSEMNVSTLELGDSALYLCASSLGLAGVTDTQYFGPGTRLTVL.

V and J are TRBV15 and TRBJ1-5; D is ambiguous. V lost 1 base to trimming and J lost 5 bases, with 9 bases between them. The CDR3 runs 14 residues. The V gene's germline CDR1 is LNHNV and CDR2 YYDKDF (reference sequence). The CDR3 DNA is TGTGCCACCAGCAGAGCAACAGATTATCAGCCCCAGCATTTT. This translates into CATSRATDYQPQHF. The variable domain in full, completed from reference TRBV15 and TRBJ1-5, reads DAMVIQNPRYQVTQFGKPVTLSCSQTLNHNVMYWYQQKSSQAPKLLFHYYDKDFNNEADTPDNFQSRRPNTSFCFLDIRSPGLGDTAMYLCATSRATDYQPQHFGDGTRLSIL.

The CDR3 DNA follows: TGTGCCAGCAGTTTCTCGGATACGCAGTATTTT. It codes for CASSFSDTQYF. This chain links TRBV27 with TRBJ2-3, with unresolved D. The V and J ends lost 3 bases and 6 bases respectively, with 4 bases between them. CDR3 length: 11 amino acids. Germline V gene lookup returns CDR1 MNHEY and CDR2 SMNVEV (reference sequence).

The CDR3 bases are TGTGCCTGGAGTGGCGGCTATGGCTACACCTTC. It is translated as CAWSGGYGYTF. The chain recombines TRBV30 with TRBJ1-2; D call uncertain. Per the germline V gene, CDR1 is GTSNPN and CDR2 is SVGIG (reference sequence). The CDR3 runs to 11 residues. The ends were cut back, 1 base at V and 4 bases at J, with 4 bases in the middle. Looking up the rest from reference TRBV30 and TRBJ1-2 gives the full variable domain: SQTIHQWPATLVQPVGSPLSLECTVEGTSNPNLYWYRQAAGRGLQLLFYSVGIGQISSEVPQNLSASRPQDRQFILSSKKLLLSDSGFYLCAWSGGYGYTFGSGTRLTVV.

The chain is built from TRBV5-1 and TRBJ2-7, with a weak D call TRBD1 (5 bases). The CDR3 spans 16 residues. CDR1 and CDR2 (germline): SGHRS, YFSETQ. V gave up 0 bases and J gave up 7 bases, with 20 bases separating them. The CDR3: CASSLDGAAPTEEQYF. Here the CDR3 DNA reads TGCGCCAGCAGCTTGGATGGGGCAGCTCCTACGGAGGAGCAGTACTTC.

The chain combines TRBV5-8 with TRBJ1-5; 7 nucleotides align to TRBD1. The junction had 3 bases not matched to a gene; V was cut back by 4 bases and J by 2 bases. Looked up from germline, CDR1 is SGHTS and CDR2 is YDEGEE. The CDR3 is made up of 14 amino acids. CDR3 amino acids: CASSPGTGNQPQHF. The DNA of the CDR3 is TGTGCCAGCAGCCCCGGGACAGGCAATCAGCCCCAGCATTTT.

This clone was seen a single time. The genes are TRBV19 and TRBJ2-1; 12 bases align to TRBD2. This CDR3 contains 15 residues. J was trimmed by 9 bases and V by 6 bases; bases with no gene match: 9. CDR1 and CDR2 from the germline V gene are LNHDA and SQIVND (reference sequence). The CDR3 sequence: CASSPTSGSLGEQFF. CDR3 nucleotides: TGTGCCAGTAGCCCGACTAGCGGGAGTTTGGGTGAGCAGTTCTTC. Full variable domain (outside the CDR3, taken from reference TRBV19 and TRBJ2-1): DGGITQSPKYLFRKEGQNVTLSCEQNLNHDAMYWYRQDPGQGLRLIYYSQIVNDFQKGDIAEGYSVSREKKESFPLTVTSAQKNPTAFYLCASSPTSGSLGEQFFGPGTRLTVL.

The chain combines TRBV9 with TRBJ2-7; possible D gene TRBD2, 6 bases. CDR3 length: 15 amino acids. V was pared by 3 bases and J by 0 bases, with 13 bases between. Germline values: CDR1 SGDLS, CDR2 YYNGEE. This CDR3 reads CASSAGTSSSYEQYF. The DNA of the CDR3 is TGTGCCAGCAGCGCCGGGACTTCAAGCTCCTACGAGCAGTACTTC.

This clone was seen a few times. The J gene is TRBJ2-1, the V gene TRBV5-1; 12 bases map to TRBD1. This CDR3 is built from 15 residues. Germline assignment: CDR1 SGHRS and CDR2 YFSETQ. V shed 2 bases and J 9 bases; nucleotides not matched to a gene: 6. CDR3 in amino acids: CASSFPGQGAGEQFF. As DNA, the CDR3 is TGCGCCAGCAGCTTCCCGGGACAGGGGGCTGGTGAGCAGTTCTTC.

The chain uses TRBV28 and TRBJ2-7; 8 positions agree with TRBD1. Per germline, CDR1 MDHEN and CDR2 SYDVKM. CDR3 length: 13 amino acids. The ends lost 6 bases at V and 6 bases at J; junction bases unmatched: 7. CDR3 DNA sequence: TGTGCCAGCAGCGCAGGGGGCTGGGCCGAGCAGTACTTC. Translating it yields CASSAGGWAEQYF.

This sequence joins TRBV28 and TRBJ1-5, with D tentatively TRBD1 (5 bases). Germline CDR1 reads MDHEN; CDR2 reads SYDVKM. Trimming cost V 6 bases and J 2 bases, with 14 bases left between them. This CDR3 has 15 residues. The CDR3, as DNA: TGTGCCAGCAGCCAGGTCGGGGGTGGCAATCAGCCCCAGCATTTT. This gives the protein CASSQVGGGNQPQHF.

The chain is built from TRBV10-3 and TRBJ2-3, with 8 positions matching TRBD2. Unmatched junction bases numbered 10, after V lost 4 bases and J lost 4 bases. CDR1 and CDR2 from the germline V gene are ENHRY and SYGVKD. The length of the CDR3 is 16 residues. The CDR3: CAISGGGTSGADTQYF. The CDR3 DNA is TGTGCCATCAGTGGAGGAGGAACTAGCGGTGCAGATACGCAGTATTTT.

The V call is TRBV5-6, the J call TRBJ1-5, with a tentative D call TRBD1 (5 bases). CDR3 size: 14 residues. Germline-derived CDR1 and CDR2 are SGHDT and YYEEEE. Trimming pared 0 bases from V and 3 bases from J, leaving 7 bases between. The CDR3 nucleotides are TGTGCCAGCAGCTTGGGGGGCAACAATCAGCCCCAGCATTTT. As protein: CASSLGGNNQPQHF.

This clone was counted a single time. The V call is TRBV4-3, the J call TRBJ1-5; tentative D call: TRBD1 (6 bases). Trimming cost V 0 bases and J 1 base, with 10 bases left between them. Germline V gene sequence: CDR1 LGHNA, CDR2 YSLEER. This CDR3 is 16 amino acids long. DNA for the CDR3: TGCGCCAGCAGCCAAGATCTTGGACAGAGCAATCAGCCCCAGCATTTT. Translating it yields CASSQDLGQSNQPQHF.

The chain uses TRBV14 and TRBJ2-2, with TRBD2 matching 8 bases. Germline trimming cut 0 bases from V and 3 bases from J; bases unmatched to any gene: 6. Germline V CDR1 and CDR2: SGHDN, FVKESK. There are 17 residues in the CDR3. The CDR3 region has the DNA TGTGCCAGCAGCCAAGATATAAGCGGGAGTTACACCGGGGAGCTGTTTTTT. It is translated as CASSQDISGSYTGELFF.

The chain has TRBV5-8 and TRBJ2-3; D gene uncertain. Trimming shortened V by 2 bases and J by 0 bases, and 4 bases separated the two germline ends. The CDR3 spans 13 residues. CDR1 and CDR2 from the germline V gene are SGHTS and YDEGEE. CDR3 in DNA: TGTGCCAGCAGCTTTCTAAGCACAGATACGCAGTATTTT. Amino acid sequence: CASSFLSTDTQYF.

The V gene is TRBV2, the J gene TRBJ1-5; D gene uncertain. Germline assignment: CDR1 SNHLY and CDR2 FYNNEI. V was trimmed by 6 bases and J by 0 bases, leaving 6 bases between them. This CDR3 spans 13 amino acids. The CDR3 DNA reads TGTGCCAGCAGCGTCTATAGCAATCAGCCCCAGCATTTT. Translation gives CASSVYSNQPQHF.

The V call is TRBV28, the J call TRBJ2-7; TRBD1 agrees at 9 bases. The V gene's germline CDR1 is MDHEN and CDR2 SYDVKM. Trimming removed 7 bases from V and 6 bases from J; junction bases left unmatched: 13. CDR3 size: 15 residues. The CDR3 sequence: CASTTTGQGIVEQYF. The CDR3 coding sequence is TGTGCCAGCACCACAACGGGACAGGGAATTGTCGAGCAGTACTTC. The full variable domain, its missing parts supplied by reference TRBV28 and TRBJ2-7, is DVKVTQSSRYLVKRTGEKVFLECVQDMDHENMFWYRQDPGLGLRLIYFSYDVKMKEKGDIPEGYSVSREKKERFSLILESASTNQTSMYLCASTTTGQGIVEQYFGPGTRLTVT.

The chain is built from TRBV9 and TRBJ2-1; 10 bases match TRBD2. Unmatched junction bases numbered 10, after V lost 3 bases and J lost 7 bases. The germline V gene encodes CDR1 SGDLS and CDR2 YYNGEE. The CDR3 extends over 16 amino acids. The CDR3 is CASSATLAGSRNEQFF. As DNA, the CDR3 is TGTGCCAGCAGCGCGACACTAGCGGGGTCGAGAAATGAGCAGTTCTTC.

Concerning this clone itself: The junction and the germline gene differ at one end; a read error may be behind it. As DNA, the CDR3 is TGTGCCAGCAGCAGCGGACAGGCAGATTCCTTC. This codes for CASSSGQADSF. V usage is TRBV7-9 and J usage is TRBJ1-2, with 7 bases matching TRBD1. Germline CDR1 is SEHNR and CDR2 is FQNEAQ (reference sequence). The CDR3 length is 11 residues.

The gene calls are TRBV19 and TRBJ2-3; the D is unclear. CDR1 and CDR2 from the germline V gene are LNHDA and SQIVND (reference sequence). The CDR3 runs 13 residues. Trimming took off 5 bases at V and 5 bases at J, with 11 bases between the two ends. The CDR3: CASSSYVLDTQYF. The CDR3 coding sequence is TGTGCCAGTAGTTCATACGTACTAGATACGCAGTATTTT.

There are a few counts of this clone. The chain couples TRBV19 to TRBJ2-1; 11 positions agree with TRBD2. The CDR3 extends over 19 amino acids. J gave up 0 bases and V 1 base, and 8 bases lay outside the gene matches. Germline assignment: CDR1 LNHDA and CDR2 SQIVND (reference sequence). CDR3 loop: CASSIAGTSGFPSYNEQFF. The CDR3 DNA reads TGTGCCAGTAGTATAGCTGGGACTAGCGGTTTCCCCTCCTACAATGAGCAGTTCTTC.

In this sample, this clone turned up a few times. The CDR3 sequence: CASSDRQMTNYGYTF. CDR3 sequence (DNA): TGTGCCAGCAGCGACAGACAGATGACTAACTATGGCTACACCTTC. The J gene is TRBJ1-2, the V gene TRBV13, with TRBD1 as a possible D gene (5 bases). The V end was cut by 5 bases, the J end by 0 bases, with 13 bases between. Per the germline V gene, CDR1 is PRHDT and CDR2 is FYEKMQ (reference sequence). The CDR3 is made up of 15 amino acids.

J is TRBJ2-3 and V is TRBV6-5; 10 nucleotides line up with TRBD2. Germline values: CDR1 MNHEY, CDR2 SVGAGI. Trimming took 5 bases from V and 2 from J; bases not matched to a gene: 4. The length of the CDR3 is 15 residues. CDR3 nucleotides: TGTGCCAGCAGTGCGGGACTAGCGAACACAGATACGCAGTATTTT. Translation: CASSAGLANTDTQYF.

The chain uses TRBV27 and TRBJ1-2; D is undetermined. The CDR3 is 15 amino acids. Per the germline V gene, CDR1 is MNHEY and CDR2 is SMNVEV (reference sequence). Trimming removed 2 bases from V and 7 bases from J, with 17 bases in between. The CDR3 reads CASSLKIGRTGGYTF. The DNA of the CDR3 is TGTGCCAGCAGTTTAAAGATAGGGAGGACGGGTGGCTACACCTTC.

This chain links TRBV6-1 with TRBJ1-5; D not resolved. This CDR3 has 14 amino acids. Trimming pared 7 bases from V and 1 base from J, leaving 11 bases between. Germline V gives CDR1 MNHNS, CDR2 SASEGT. In nucleotides, the CDR3 is TGTGCCAGCAAAGTCCGGGAGAGCAATCAGCCCCAGCATTTT. Encoded protein: CASKVRESNQPQHF.